This T cell receptor beta chain derives from a study of T cell responses to AZD1222 COVID-19 vaccine. Turning to the study itself: Second-dose intervals of approximately 4 or approximately 12 weeks were pooled. General study results and limits: When two AZD1222 doses had been given, Spike-specific TCR breadth and depth rose. Repertoires were sampled only after the peak T cell response.

The CDR3 extends over 13 amino acids. V lost 7 bases and J lost 1; bases outside the gene matches: 2. From germline, CDR1 is KGHDR and CDR2 SFDVKD. This clone was counted only a few times. As yet, its antigen is unknown. Profiled with immunoSEQ multiplex PCR; TCRdb holds only in-frame clones, not every one. The sample holds about 53,000 clones; around 84% are singletons and the top ten take roughly a quarter. The TCR comes from an adult in good health. The sample was peripheral blood, taken on day 0 of AZD1222 vaccination. The V call is TRBV24-1, the J call TRBJ2-5; 7 nucleotides match TRBD2. The chain's CDR3 is CATRASGQETQYF. The CDR3 nucleotides read TGTGCCACCAGGGCTAGCGGCCAAGAGACCCAGTACTTC.